What follows are 19 T cell receptor beta chains derived from one specimen sequenced in a study of OX40 agonist ivuxolimab in advanced cancers. Measured with immunoSEQ multiplex PCR; TCRdb has only the in-frame clones, and not every one. Among 60,000 or so clones listed, approximately 85% were seen once. The sequenced sample was CD4+ or CD8+ T cells sorted from blood, obtained in a trial of the OX40 agonist ivuxolimab. All receptors come from an adult with an advanced solid tumor such as melanoma, head and neck, liver or kidney cancer.

The CDR3 bases are TGTGCCAGCAGCCCCCAGAGGGAGCTCACAGATACGCAGTATTTT. Translation: CASSPQRELTDTQYF. This chain joins TRBV4-2 and TRBJ2-3; D possibly corresponds to TRBD2 (5 bases). CDR3 length equals 15 residues. Germline V CDR1 and CDR2: LGHNA, YNFKEQ. The V gene lost 4 bases and the J gene lost 2 bases, with 13 bases spanning the gap.

About this clone: A junction end diverges from the germline sequence, so it may reflect a read error. The chain is built from TRBV30 and TRBJ2-6; possibly TRBD1 for D (6 bases). CDR1 and CDR2 from the germline V gene are GTSNPN and SVGIG (reference sequence). The CDR3 runs 16 residues. CDR3 sequence (DNA): TGTGCCTGGAGACACCGCGACAGGTCTGGGGCCAACGTCCTGGCTTTC. As protein: CAWRHRDRSGANVLAF.

The V call is TRBV11-2, the J call TRBJ2-7, with TRBD1 identical over 8 bases. Germline loops: CDR1 SGHAT, CDR2 FQNNGV. The CDR3 covers 15 residues. V was clipped by 5 bases and J by 7 bases; unmatched bases: 13. CDR3 sequence: CASSPGQGLRLEQYF. The CDR3 bases are TGTGCCAGCAGCCCTGGACAGGGTTTACGATTAGAGCAGTACTTC.

The V gene is TRBV5-1, the J gene TRBJ2-2; D possibly matches TRBD1 or TRBD2 (5 bases each). The germline V gene has CDR1 SGHRS and CDR2 YFSETQ. Trimming stripped 1 base from V and 2 bases from J, with 12 bases between. The CDR3 has 16 residues. The CDR3 coding sequence is TGCGCCAGCAGCTTGTGGGGGACGGGAAACACCGGGGAGCTGTTTTTT. This sequence encodes CASSLWGTGNTGELFF.

CDR3 in amino acids: CASSLNNYEQYF. DNA of the CDR3: TGTGCCAGCAGCTTAAACAACTACGAGCAGTACTTC. V and J are TRBV7-3 and TRBJ2-7; unclear D gene. The CDR3 runs to 12 residues. V lost 1 base and J 3 bases, leaving 4 bases between the germline ends. Looked up from germline, CDR1 is SGHTA and CDR2 is FQGTGA.

The chain is built from TRBV7-8 and TRBJ2-3; perhaps TRBD2 as D (5 bases). The CDR3 sequence is 15 residues long. The germline CDR1 and CDR2 sequences are SGHVS and FQNEAQ. V lost 8 bases, J lost 0 bases, and 15 bases lay in between. For the CDR3, the DNA is TGTGCCAGCGGACTTGGCGACCCTAGCACAGATACGCAGTATTTT. It encodes CASGLGDPSTDTQYF.

The chain combines TRBV7-3 with TRBJ2-3; 7 bases are a match to TRBD2. The CDR3 has 15 amino acids. The V gene's germline CDR1 is SGHTA and CDR2 FQGTGA. The J segment lost 3 bases and the V segment lost 4 bases, leaving 7 bases of the junction unmatched. CDR3 coding DNA: TGTGCCAGCAGCTCCCTAGCGGTGAGGACAGATACGCAGTATTTT. This translates into CASSSLAVRTDTQYF.

In this sample, this clone turned up a few times. The chain links TRBV18 to TRBJ1-1; D remains ambiguous. The CDR3 is made up of 16 amino acids. V lost 5 bases and J 0 bases, leaving 16 bases between the germline ends. Germline V gene lookup returns CDR1 KGHSH and CDR2 LQKENI. CDR3 coding DNA: TGTGCCAGCTCAACTACCGGGAGACCAATGAACACTGAAGCTTTCTTT. This encodes CASSTTGRPMNTEAFF. The full variable domain, its missing parts supplied by reference TRBV18 and TRBJ1-1, is NAGVMQNPRHLVRRRGQEARLRCSPMKGHSHVYWYRQLPEEGLKFMVYLQKENIIDESGMPKERFSAEFPKEGPSILRIQQVVRGDSAAYFCASSTTGRPMNTEAFFGQGTRLTVV.

The chain joins TRBV7-9 to TRBJ1-2, with a tentative D call TRBD1 (5 bases). Germline values: CDR1 SEHNR, CDR2 FQNEAQ (reference sequence). V lost 6 bases to trimming and J lost 8 bases, with 19 bases between them. This CDR3 has 14 amino acids. The CDR3 here is CASSYGTHKVGYTF. In nucleotides, the CDR3 is TGTGCCAGCAGTTATGGGACCCATAAGGTCGGCTACACCTTC.

V gene TRBV5-4 combines with J gene TRBJ2-3, with 8 bases aligning to TRBD1. Unmatched junction bases numbered 11, after V lost 0 bases and J lost 8 bases. The CDR3 sequence is 16 residues long. Looked up from germline, CDR1 is SGHNT and CDR2 is YYREEE (reference sequence). Written as DNA, the CDR3 is TGTGCCAGCAGCTTGGGTAGTCTCAGGGGGCGAGGTACGCAGTATTTT. Amino acids: CASSLGSLRGRGTQYF.

The J gene is TRBJ1-1, the V gene TRBV27; the D gene is possibly TRBD1 (6 bases). V lost 6 bases and J lost 4, with 18 bases in between. The CDR3 contains 15 residues. Germline lookup yields CDR1 MNHEY and CDR2 SMNVEV (reference sequence). The CDR3, as DNA: TGTGCCAGCAGCCCCCAGGGGCGTATTCCCACTGAAGCTTTCTTT. Protein product: CASSPQGRIPTEAFF.

V usage is TRBV6-5 and J usage is TRBJ2-7; the match to TRBD1 covers 11 bases. CDR1 and CDR2 (germline): MNHEY, SVGAGI. This CDR3 contains 15 residues. V shed 6 bases, J shed 4 bases, and the junction held 8 bases outside the gene matches. The CDR3 DNA reads TGTGCCAGCAGAGCCGGGACAGGGGGTTTATACGAGCAGTACTTC. This gives the protein CASRAGTGGLYEQYF.

This clone has a single count. V gene TRBV11-2 combines with J gene TRBJ2-3; 7 bases match TRBD2. The CDR3 consists of 17 residues. CDR1 is SGHAT, CDR2 FQNNGV, per germline. Germline trimming cut 4 bases from V and 0 bases from J; bases unmatched to any gene: 10. The CDR3 nucleotides read TGTGCCAGCAGCTCTCGACCAGGGACTACTAGCACAGATACGCAGTATTTT. This sequence encodes CASSSRPGTTSTDTQYF.

This clone was seen only once. The chain employs TRBV5-1 and TRBJ2-2; D unclear. The V end lost 2 bases, the J end lost 5 bases, and 7 bases lay between the germline ends. The CDR3 has 13 residues. From germline, CDR1 is SGHRS and CDR2 YFSETQ. Here the CDR3 DNA reads TGCGCCAGCAGCTTCGATCGTACCGGGGAGCTGTTTTTT. It yields the protein CASSFDRTGELFF.

This clone has only one observation. The rearrangement uses TRBV15 and TRBJ2-7; 7 nucleotides align to TRBD2. This CDR3 contains 15 residues. V shed 0 bases, J shed 7 bases, and the junction held 9 bases outside the gene matches. Per the germline V gene, CDR1 is LNHNV and CDR2 is YYDKDF (reference sequence). Written as DNA, the CDR3 is TGTGCCACCAGCAGAGATCCCACCGGGGAGGGAGAGCAGTACTTC. It yields the protein CATSRDPTGEGEQYF.

Turning to this clone: Germline is not matched at one junction end, which may reflect a read error. CDR3 sequence (DNA): TGTGCCAGCAGCCCATCCGGAGCTTCCTACAATGGGCAGTTCTTC. Translated, it gives CASSPSGASYNGQFF. The chain joins TRBV11-3 to TRBJ2-1; D gene uncertain. The CDR3 is made up of 15 amino acids. Per germline, CDR1 SGHNT and CDR2 YENEEA.

The chain links TRBV30 to TRBJ2-2, with TRBD1 matching over 8 bases. The trim removed 4 bases at V and 6 bases at J, leaving 7 bases unmatched. Germline assignment: CDR1 GTSNPN and CDR2 SVGIG (reference sequence). The CDR3 covers 14 residues. The CDR3 DNA sequence: TGTGCCTGGACCCGGACAGGGTTCCCCGGGGAGCTGTTTTTT. It yields the protein CAWTRTGFPGELFF.

This clone occurred a few times. The rearrangement joins TRBV5-6 to TRBJ2-2, with 9 positions matching TRBD1. V lost 4 bases and J lost 6; bases outside the gene matches: 7. There are 15 residues in the CDR3. Germline V gives CDR1 SGHDT, CDR2 YYEEEE. CDR3 sequence reads: CASSPGQGTSGELFF. In DNA form, the CDR3 reads TGTGCCAGCAGCCCGGGACAGGGTACGTCCGGGGAGCTGTTTTTT.

The table lists this clone with a count of one. V and J are TRBV5-8 and TRBJ1-6, with 9 positions matching TRBD1. Germline CDR1 SGHTS, CDR2 YDEGEE. This CDR3 region has 17 residues. V trimming: 5 bases; J trimming: 0 bases; junction bases outside the gene matches: 6. CDR3 nucleotide sequence: TGTGCCAGCAGACCCTTGACAGGGGGCTCCTATAATTCACCCCTCCACTTT. Translating gives CASRPLTGGSYNSPLHF.